These 29 T cell receptor beta chains share one sample of origin, sequenced in a study of cytomegalovirus exposure and HLA in healthy donors. The primer mix had 60 Vbeta and 13 Jbeta primers. Sequencing was performed with immunoSEQ multiplex PCR; in TCRdb, only in-frame clones are kept and a portion is missing. Of nearly 110,000 clones listed, around 85% are singletons. Sequencing input: PBMCs. These receptors were taken from a man aged 30-40 years in good health and CMV-seronegative.

The chain has TRBV6-1 and TRBJ2-7; D is perhaps TRBD2 (6 bases). The CDR3 consists of 14 residues. From germline, CDR1 is MNHNS and CDR2 SASEGT. Trimming took off 4 bases at V and 0 bases at J, with 10 bases between the two ends. CDR3 coding DNA: TGTGCCAGCAGTGTAGCGGCTAGCTCCTACGAGCAGTACTTC. Amino acid sequence: CASSVAASSYEQYF.

The rearrangement uses TRBV6-1 and TRBJ2-7; D may be TRBD1 (5 bases). This CDR3 region has 12 residues. Trimming shortened V by 3 bases and J by 5 bases, and 8 bases separated the two germline ends. Germline V gene data show CDR1 as MNHNS and CDR2 as SASEGT. The CDR3 reads CASSDRVHEQYF. CDR3 nucleotide sequence: TGTGCCAGCAGTGACAGGGTCCACGAGCAGTACTTC.

The V and J genes are TRBV28 and TRBJ1-2, with D possibly TRBD1 on 6 matching bases. V was trimmed by 5 bases and J by 4 bases, leaving 14 bases between them. Germline CDR1 reads MDHEN; CDR2 reads SYDVKM. This CDR3 contains 14 residues. CDR3 in amino acids: CASSLAGAGYGYTF. The CDR3 nucleotides read TGTGCCAGCAGTCTGGCAGGGGCCGGCTATGGCTACACCTTC.

This sequence joins TRBV11-3 and TRBJ2-1; a weak D match, TRBD2 (6 bases). CDR3 length: 13 residues. Germline lookup yields CDR1 SGHNT and CDR2 YENEEA. V was trimmed by 6 bases and J by 8 bases, leaving 14 bases between them. CDR3 loop: CASSAGRRYEQFF. The CDR3, as DNA: TGTGCCAGCAGTGCCGGGAGAAGGTATGAGCAGTTCTTC. The full variable domain, completed using reference TRBV11-3 and TRBJ2-1, is EAGVVQSPRYKIIEKKQPVAFWCNPISGHNTLYWYLQNLGQGPELLIRYENEEAVDDSQLPKDRFSAERLKGVDSTLKIQPAELGDSAVYLCASSAGRRYEQFFGPGTRLTVL.

V and J are TRBV28 and TRBJ2-7, with TRBD2 matching 8 bases. The CDR3 totals 13 residues. Trimming cost V 5 bases and J 9 bases; bases outside gene matches: 9. The V gene's germline CDR1 is MDHEN and CDR2 SYDVKM. The CDR3: CASSLTGLVTQYF. In DNA, the CDR3 is TGTGCCAGCAGTCTAACGGGACTAGTGACGCAGTACTTC.

V usage is TRBV6-6 and J usage is TRBJ2-1; no reliable D call. The germline CDR1 and CDR2 sequences are MNHNY and SVGAGI (reference sequence). CDR3 size: 12 residues. Trimming took off 3 bases at V and 6 bases at J, with 6 bases between the two ends. DNA of the CDR3: TGTGCCAGCAGTTATGAGGTCAATGAGCAGTTCTTC. Its translation: CASSYEVNEQFF.

V and J are TRBV6-1 and TRBJ2-7, with a tentative D call TRBD1 (6 bases). The CDR3 has 14 amino acids. From germline, CDR1 is MNHNS and CDR2 SASEGT. Trimming stripped 7 bases from V and 3 bases from J, with 16 bases between. CDR3 nucleotide sequence: TGTGCCAGCATTCTTGGACAGCAATTCTACGAGCAGTACTTC. It translates to CASILGQQFYEQYF.

The chain combines TRBV6-5 with TRBJ1-1; TRBD1 is a possible D gene (5 bases). This CDR3 comprises 14 residues. CDR1 is MNHEY and CDR2 is SVGAGI in the germline V gene. Trimming took off 2 bases at V and 0 bases at J, with 7 bases between the two ends. DNA of the CDR3: TGTGCCAGCAGTTACGCGGGGCTGAACACTGAAGCTTTCTTT. Protein: CASSYAGLNTEAFF.

The chain couples TRBV6-5 to TRBJ2-2, with TRBD2 matching over 7 bases. The CDR3 has 15 amino acids. V dropped 9 bases and J dropped 6; count of bases not matched to a gene: 13. Per the germline V gene, CDR1 is MNHEY and CDR2 is SVGAGI. The CDR3: CASVKREGSSGELFF. CDR3 coding DNA: TGTGCCAGTGTAAAGCGGGAAGGGTCGTCCGGGGAGCTGTTTTTT.

The chain is built from TRBV30 and TRBJ1-2; a weak D match, TRBD1 (6 bases). The CDR3 runs 11 residues. CDR1 is GTSNPN and CDR2 is SVGIG in the germline V gene (reference sequence). The CDR3 sequence: CAWDISYGYTF. The CDR3 DNA reads TGTGCATGGGACATTAGCTATGGCTACACCTTC.

The chain employs TRBV11-3 and TRBJ2-2; no reliable D call. Germline assignment: CDR1 SGHNT and CDR2 YENEEA. V was shortened by 5 bases and J by 2 bases, with 9 bases between the two germline ends. The CDR3 is made up of 14 amino acids. The CDR3 DNA sequence: TGTGCCAGCAGCCAAGACAAAAACACCGGGGAGCTGTTTTTT. It encodes CASSQDKNTGELFF.

The genes are TRBV29-1 and TRBJ1-1; D call uncertain. CDR3 length: 8 residues. The germline CDR1 and CDR2 sequences are SQVTM and ANQGSEA. V was cut by 6 bases and J by 10 bases, with 6 bases left in between. The CDR3 sequence is CSVLGAFF. The CDR3 DNA follows: TGCAGCGTACTCGGAGCTTTCTTT.

This chain uses TRBV2 with TRBJ2-7; possibly TRBD1 for D (5 bases). The germline V and J ends were trimmed by 6 bases and 0 bases, with 9 bases remaining between them. This CDR3 comprises 13 residues. Germline V gene lookup returns CDR1 SNHLY and CDR2 FYNNEI. The CDR3 loop reads CASRDTLSYEQYF. CDR3 bases: TGTGCCAGCAGGGACACCCTCTCCTACGAGCAGTACTTC. The variable domain in full, with the rest retrieved from reference TRBV2 and TRBJ2-7, is EPEVTQTPSHQVTQMGQEVILRCVPISNHLYFYWYRQILGQKVEFLVSFYNNEISEKSEIFDDQFSVERPDGSNFTLKIRSTKLEDSAMYFCASRDTLSYEQYFGPGTRLTVT.

This chain connects TRBV2 to TRBJ2-3; D unresolved. Germline V gene sequence: CDR1 SNHLY, CDR2 FYNNEI. The CDR3 spans 15 residues. V lost 1 base, J lost 2 bases, and 10 bases lay in between. CDR3: CASSEVRSYTDTQYF. The CDR3 nucleotides read TGTGCCAGCAGTGAAGTGCGGAGCTACACAGATACGCAGTATTTT.

A few counts support this clone. This chain links TRBV6-1 with TRBJ1-1; D gene uncertain. This CDR3 is built from 12 residues. Germline V lookup: CDR1 MNHNS, CDR2 SASEGT. Trimming took off 6 bases at V and 8 bases at J, with 13 bases between the two ends. CDR3 in amino acids: CASSEMNREAFF. The CDR3 nucleotides are TGTGCCAGCAGCGAAATGAACCGGGAAGCTTTCTTT.

Turning to this clone: The sample has other DNA sequences that encode this CDR3 too. The chain links TRBV7-9 to TRBJ2-7, with 7 bases that match TRBD2. Germline V lookup: CDR1 SEHNR, CDR2 FQNEAQ (reference sequence). Trimming cost V 8 bases and J 0 bases; bases outside gene matches: 1. The CDR3 runs to 12 residues. The CDR3 region has the DNA TGTGCCAGCCGGGGGGACTCCTACGAGCAGTACTTC. Translated, it gives CASRGDSYEQYF.

The chain links TRBV29-1 to TRBJ1-2; perhaps TRBD1 as D (5 bases). In germline, CDR1 is SQVTM, CDR2 ANQGSEA. This CDR3 contains 14 residues. V was trimmed by 0 bases and J by 7 bases, leaving 15 bases between them. The CDR3 is CSVEELGLASGYTF. In DNA form, the CDR3 reads TGCAGCGTTGAAGAACTGGGGCTAGCGAGTGGCTACACCTTC.

The V call is TRBV29-1, the J call TRBJ2-5; no reliable D call. This CDR3 has 12 amino acids. Germline V gives CDR1 SQVTM, CDR2 ANQGSEA. Deletions cut 6 bases from V and 3 bases from J, with 11 bases between. As DNA, the CDR3 is TGCAGCGTCTATAGATACGAAGAGACCCAGTACTTC. It encodes CSVYRYEETQYF.

CDR3 sequence reads: CALERGGRDEQFF. The CDR3 DNA reads TGTGCCTTAGAGCGGGGAGGGCGCGATGAGCAGTTCTTC. This chain joins TRBV30 and TRBJ2-1; TRBD2 agrees at 7 bases. The CDR3 is 13 residues long. V dropped 7 bases and J dropped 8; count of bases not matched to a gene: 11. CDR1 is GTSNPN and CDR2 is SVGIG in the germline V gene (reference sequence).

Only one count was recorded for this clone. The chain has TRBV11-2 and TRBJ2-7; D unresolved. The CDR3 is 15 residues long. Trimming took off 0 bases at V and 1 base at J, with 10 bases between the two ends. The germline V gene encodes CDR1 SGHAT and CDR2 FQNNGV. DNA of the CDR3: TGTGCCAGCAGCTTAGAGGGCTCCTTTTCCTACGAGCAGTACTTC. Translating gives CASSLEGSFSYEQYF.

This clone was counted a few times. The chain has TRBV29-1 and TRBJ2-1; 14 bases align to TRBD2. With V trimmed by 4 bases and J by 8 bases, 7 bases remained unmatched. From germline, CDR1 is SQVTM and CDR2 ANQGSEA. This CDR3 contains 15 residues. The CDR3 nucleotides read TGCAGCGTTGCCCACGGGACTAGCGGGAGAGATGAGCAGTTCTTC. Translation gives CSVAHGTSGRDEQFF.

This clone was counted a single time. J is TRBJ1-6 and V is TRBV9; D is unclear. Per germline, CDR1 SGDLS and CDR2 YYNGEE. The CDR3 sequence is 14 residues long. V dropped 0 bases and J dropped 6 bases, with 7 bases sitting between them. DNA of the CDR3: TGTGCCAGCAGCGTAGGGCGGGTTAATTCACCCCTCCACTTT. The encoded protein is CASSVGRVNSPLHF.

This clone turned up a few times. The chain has TRBV7-6 and TRBJ1-5; D unclear. The CDR3 is 15 amino acids. V lost 1 base to trimming and J lost 2 bases, with 9 bases between them. Germline values: CDR1 SGHVS, CDR2 FNYEAQ. The CDR3 sequence is CASSLGTVGNQPQHF. CDR3 DNA sequence: TGTGCCAGCAGCTTAGGAACGGTTGGCAATCAGCCCCAGCATTTT.

This clone has a single count. The CDR3 here is CSVARRRVDTEAFF. The CDR3 DNA sequence: TGCAGCGTTGCCCGGAGGAGGGTTGACACTGAAGCTTTCTTT. The V gene is TRBV29-1, the J gene TRBJ1-1; D gene ambiguous. The CDR3 has 14 residues. Trimming removed 4 bases at V and 3 bases at J, with 15 bases between. Germline CDR1 is SQVTM and CDR2 is ANQGSEA. Supplemented by reference TRBV29-1 and TRBJ1-1, the full variable domain reads SAVISQKPSRDICQRGTSLTIQCQVDSQVTMMFWYRQQPGQSLTLIATANQGSEATYESGFVIDKFPISRPNLTFSTLTVSNMSPEDSSIYLCSVARRRVDTEAFFGQGTRLTVV.

This clone was recorded only once. This rearrangement joins TRBV6-6 to TRBJ1-1, with 7 positions matching TRBD1. CDR1 is MNHNY, CDR2 SVGAGI, per germline (reference sequence). The CDR3 is made up of 15 amino acids. V lost 5 bases to trimming and J lost 3 bases; unmatched junction nucleotides: 9. CDR3: CASSRGGRGDTEAFF. The CDR3 DNA is TGTGCCAGCAGTCGGGGGGGCAGGGGGGACACTGAAGCTTTCTTT.

This chain connects TRBV15 to TRBJ2-3; D is possibly TRBD2 (6 bases). Germline CDR1 and CDR2: LNHNV and YYDKDF (reference sequence). V dropped 4 bases and J dropped 5 bases, with 16 bases sitting between them. CDR3 size: 15 residues. This CDR3 reads CATSTTPLAIDTQYF. The DNA of the CDR3 is TGTGCCACCAGCACCACCCCCCTAGCGATAGATACGCAGTATTTT. Combining the CDR3 with reference TRBV15 and TRBJ2-3 gives the whole variable domain DAMVIQNPRYQVTQFGKPVTLSCSQTLNHNVMYWYQQKSSQAPKLLFHYYDKDFNNEADTPDNFQSRRPNTSFCFLDIRSPGLGDTAMYLCATSTTPLAIDTQYFGPGTRLTVL.

About this clone: The sample holds other DNA sequences that translate to the same CDR3. V and J are TRBV4-2 and TRBJ2-7; weak D call: TRBD1 (6 bases). This CDR3 region has 13 residues. CDR1 and CDR2 from the germline V gene are LGHNA and YNFKEQ. Trimming took off 0 bases at V and 3 bases at J, with 6 bases between the two ends. The CDR3 loop reads CASSQDRGYEQYF. Here the CDR3 DNA reads TGTGCCAGCAGCCAAGACAGGGGCTACGAGCAGTACTTC.

The V and J genes are TRBV4-1 and TRBJ1-2; 9 positions match TRBD1. The CDR3 spans 16 residues. V lost 4 bases and J lost 1; bases outside the gene matches: 7. Germline V gene sequence: CDR1 MGHRA, CDR2 YSYEKL. The CDR3 DNA reads as TGCGCCAGCAGCCGATTGTCGGGACAGGGTAACTATGGCTACACCTTC. Encoded protein: CASSRLSGQGNYGYTF.

This chain uses TRBV30 with TRBJ2-7; 9 positions agree with TRBD1. This CDR3 contains 14 residues. Germline-derived CDR1 and CDR2 are GTSNPN and SVGIG (reference sequence). Trimming at V came to 1 base and at J to 4 bases, leaving 5 bases not matched to a gene. CDR3 bases: TGTGCCTGGAGTGGGGGGACAGGGCTATACGAGCAGTACTTC. Residues: CAWSGGTGLYEQYF.